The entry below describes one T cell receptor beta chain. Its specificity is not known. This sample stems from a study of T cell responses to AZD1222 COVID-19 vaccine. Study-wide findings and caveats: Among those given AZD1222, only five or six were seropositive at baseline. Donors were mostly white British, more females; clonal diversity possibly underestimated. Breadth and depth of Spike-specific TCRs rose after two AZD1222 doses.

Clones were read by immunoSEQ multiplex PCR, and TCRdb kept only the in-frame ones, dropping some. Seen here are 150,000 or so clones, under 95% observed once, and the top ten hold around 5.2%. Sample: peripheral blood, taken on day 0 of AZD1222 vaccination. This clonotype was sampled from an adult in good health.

CDR3 coding DNA: TGTGCCAGCAGCCAACAGGGGAACACCGGGGAGCTGTTTTTT. Translation: CASSQQGNTGELFF. The V and J genes are TRBV4-2 and TRBJ2-2; possible D gene TRBD1, 5 bases. Germline V lookup: CDR1 LGHNA, CDR2 YNFKEQ. The CDR3 sequence is 14 residues long. V was clipped by 2 bases and J by 1 base, with 5 bases between them.